These 21 T cell receptor beta chains were sequenced from one sample in a study of control samples from healthy donors and cancer patients. The assay was immunoSEQ multiplex PCR, and TCRdb's table has in-frame clones only and misses some. Seen here are 120,000 or so clones, 90% observed once, and the top ten hold more than 2%. Sequencing was carried out using blood. Every receptor here comes from a man aged 18 to 30 in good health.

The chain is built from TRBV28 and TRBJ2-5; D remains unclear. The germline gives CDR1 MDHEN, CDR2 SYDVKM. The V end lost 3 bases, the J end lost 1 base, and 6 bases lay between the germline ends. The CDR3 consists of 13 residues. This CDR3 is CASSFRSQETQYF. The CDR3, as DNA: TGTGCCAGCAGTTTCCGCAGCCAAGAGACCCAGTACTTC.

The chain carries TRBV6-2 or TRBV6-3 and TRBJ1-5, with D hard to call. From germline, CDR1 is MNHEY and CDR2 SVGEGT. Trimming left V 0 bases short and J 1 base short, with 7 bases between. This CDR3 is built from 15 residues. This CDR3 reads CASSYSSDSNQPQHF. In nucleotides, the CDR3 is TGTGCCAGCAGTTACTCATCGGACAGCAATCAGCCCCAGCATTTT.

This clone was found a few times. V and J are TRBV11-3 and TRBJ2-1; D remains ambiguous. Per the germline V gene, CDR1 is SGHNT and CDR2 is YENEEA. The V and J ends lost 4 bases and 7 bases respectively, with 8 bases between them. This CDR3 spans 12 amino acids. The CDR3: CASSSSLNEQFF. Here the CDR3 DNA reads TGTGCCAGCAGCTCCTCCCTTAATGAGCAGTTCTTC.

V is TRBV28 and J is TRBJ2-1; possible D gene TRBD1, 5 bases. This CDR3 is built from 13 residues. Germline CDR1 MDHEN, CDR2 SYDVKM. Trimming stripped 5 bases from V and 3 bases from J, with 8 bases between. CDR3 DNA sequence: TGTGCCAGCAGTGCCCAGGGCTACAATGAGCAGTTCTTC. Its translation is CASSAQGYNEQFF.

In this sample, this clone turned up a few times. This chain links TRBV10-3 with TRBJ2-4; maybe TRBD1 (6 bases). Between the trimmed V and J ends, which lost 3 bases and 0 bases, there was a span of 9 bases. CDR3 size: 15 residues. Germline CDR1 ENHRY, CDR2 SYGVKD. The CDR3 coding sequence is TGTGCCATCAGTGATCAGGGGCTAGCCAAAAACATTCAGTACTTC. It specifies CAISDQGLAKNIQYF.

The J gene is TRBJ2-1, the V gene TRBV6-1, with a weak D call TRBD2 (7 bases). CDR1 and CDR2 from the germline V gene are MNHNS and SASEGT. Trimming left V 3 bases short and J 9 bases short, with 18 bases between. The CDR3 runs 15 residues. The CDR3 nucleotides read TGTGCCAGCAGTGAGGGGGGGGCCCCACTAGTTGAGCAGTTCTTC. Residues: CASSEGGAPLVEQFF.

V gene TRBV28 combines with J gene TRBJ1-2; the D gene is possibly TRBD1 (6 bases). V was cut by 10 bases and J by 3 bases, with 12 bases left in between. Germline V gives CDR1 MDHEN, CDR2 SYDVKM. This CDR3 is 12 amino acids long. The CDR3 loop is CATRGVYYGYTF. The CDR3 DNA is TGTGCCACCAGGGGCGTTTACTATGGCTACACCTTC.

The chain is built from TRBV6-5 and TRBJ2-7; 7 bases align to TRBD1. Germline V gene sequence: CDR1 MNHEY, CDR2 SVGAGI. The CDR3 contains 14 residues. Losses at the gene ends were 5 bases for V and 3 bases for J; bases not matched to a gene: 7. CDR3 bases: TGTGCCAGCAGTAAAAGACAGGGTTTCTACGAGCAGTACGTC. Protein sequence: CASSKRQGFYEQYV.

The J gene is TRBJ2-2, the V gene TRBV19, with a weak D call TRBD2 (7 bases). Germline V gene sequence: CDR1 LNHDA, CDR2 SQIVND (reference sequence). V lost 11 bases to trimming and J lost 4 bases, with 23 bases between them. This CDR3 contains 16 residues. CDR3 sequence reads: CASTFLGGGPTGELFF. Here the CDR3 DNA reads TGTGCCTCGACTTTTCTGGGGGGGGGCCCCACCGGGGAGCTGTTTTTT.

The gene calls are TRBV28 and TRBJ2-5; a possible D gene is TRBD2 (5 bases). This CDR3 region has 13 residues. From germline, CDR1 is MDHEN and CDR2 SYDVKM. V gave up 8 bases and J gave up 1 base, with 11 bases separating them. The CDR3 sequence is CASVPGTQETQYF. The CDR3 region has the DNA TGTGCCAGCGTCCCGGGAACCCAAGAGACCCAGTACTTC.

This chain uses TRBV3-1 (or the pseudogene TRBV3-2) with TRBJ1-4; tentatively, D is TRBD1 (6 bases). CDR1 is LGHDT and CDR2 is YNNKEL in the germline V gene (reference sequence). The CDR3 is made up of 13 amino acids. Trimming pared 4 bases from V and 13 bases from J, leaving 16 bases between. The DNA for the CDR3 is TGTGCCAGCAGCCTGAAAGGGGGTGGGGGACTGTTTTTT. Translated, it gives CASSLKGGGGLFF.

The J gene is TRBJ2-7, the V gene TRBV3-1 (or the pseudogene TRBV3-2); no firm D call. Germline assignment: CDR1 LGHDT and CDR2 YNNKEL (reference sequence). The CDR3 runs to 14 residues. With 4 bases removed from V and 4 bases from J, the gap between germline ends came to 14 bases. CDR3 loop: CASSPSDGPYEQYF. CDR3 DNA: TGTGCCAGCAGCCCCTCGGATGGACCGTACGAGCAGTACTTC.

The genes are TRBV28 and TRBJ2-1, with D unclear. Trimming removed 5 bases from V and 4 bases from J, with 15 bases in between. CDR1 is MDHEN and CDR2 is SYDVKM in the germline V gene. The CDR3 is 15 residues long. The CDR3 bases are TGTGCCAGCAGTCCCGTCGGCGGATTTTACAATGAGCAGTTCTTC. Residues: CASSPVGGFYNEQFF.

The chain carries TRBV2 and TRBJ2-5; tentative D call: TRBD2 (6 bases). The germline V and J ends were trimmed by 3 bases and 7 bases, with 18 bases remaining between them. The length of the CDR3 is 15 residues. CDR1 SNHLY and CDR2 FYNNEI come from the germline V gene. The CDR3 nucleotides are TGTGCCAGCAGTGAGCAAGACGTAACGGGAGCGACCCAGTACTTC. Encoded protein: CASSEQDVTGATQYF.

Only one count was recorded for this clone. The genes are TRBV2 and TRBJ1-6; the D is unclear. Trimming took off 6 bases at V and 7 bases at J, with 13 bases between the two ends. Germline loops: CDR1 SNHLY, CDR2 FYNNEI. This CDR3 has 14 amino acids. The CDR3 bases are TGTGCCAGCAGGGACCGGGAGGGAAATTCACCCCTCCACTTT. This translates into CASRDREGNSPLHF.

V gene TRBV10-3 combines with J gene TRBJ1-4; possibly TRBD1 for D (5 bases). Germline values: CDR1 ENHRY, CDR2 SYGVKD. The V end was cut by 6 bases, the J end by 5 bases, with 10 bases between. This CDR3 is built from 13 residues. CDR3 region: CAISEGPNEKLFF. CDR3 in DNA: TGTGCCATCAGCGAGGGACCCAATGAAAAACTGTTTTTT.

This clone was counted only a few times. The J gene is TRBJ2-7, the V gene TRBV2, with TRBD1 identical over 9 bases. Per germline, CDR1 SNHLY and CDR2 FYNNEI. The CDR3 spans 13 residues. V shed 4 bases and J 3 bases; nucleotides not matched to a gene: 1. This CDR3 is CASSVGQGYEQYV. The CDR3, as DNA: TGTGCCAGCAGTGTGGGACAGGGCTACGAGCAGTACGTC.

This rearrangement joins TRBV3-1 (or the pseudogene TRBV3-2) to TRBJ2-1; tentative D call: TRBD1 (5 bases). CDR1 and CDR2 (germline): LGHDT, YNNKEL (reference sequence). Trimming took off 6 bases at V and 5 bases at J, with 5 bases between the two ends. This CDR3 spans 11 amino acids. CDR3 in DNA: TGTGCCAGCAGAGGGGACAATGAGCAGTTCTTC. Amino acid sequence: CASRGDNEQFF.

The chain carries TRBV30 and TRBJ1-2, with a tentative D call TRBD1 (6 bases). The CDR3 length is 14 residues. Trimming pared 1 base from V and 5 bases from J, leaving 14 bases between. Germline assignment: CDR1 GTSNPN and CDR2 SVGIG (reference sequence). CDR3 sequence: CAWSEPGGRYGYTF. In DNA form, the CDR3 reads TGTGCCTGGAGTGAGCCGGGGGGCCGGTATGGCTACACCTTC.

The V call is TRBV18, the J call TRBJ2-5; possible D gene TRBD1, 5 bases. This CDR3 region has 15 residues. Germline V gene lookup returns CDR1 KGHSH and CDR2 LQKENI. Trimming took off 0 bases at V and 5 bases at J, with 13 bases between the two ends. Written as DNA, the CDR3 is TGTGCCAGCTCACCACCGGGCAGGGCCTCGGAGACCCAGTACTTC. Its protein is CASSPPGRASETQYF.

The J gene is TRBJ1-1, the V gene TRBV6-6, with TRBD1 identical over 10 bases. The CDR3 totals 15 residues. Per germline, CDR1 MNHNY and CDR2 SVGAGI (reference sequence). Losses at the gene ends were 6 bases for V and 5 bases for J; bases not matched to a gene: 9. CDR3 loop: CASSPGQGKDTEAFF. The CDR3 region has the DNA TGTGCCAGCAGCCCGGGACAGGGGAAAGATACTGAAGCTTTCTTT.